This TCR beta chain was identified in a study of blood T cell repertoires in COVID-19. Whole-study context: Material from acute and convalescent COVID-19 was sourced from the United States, Italy and Spain.

The CDR3 is 14 residues long. Germline assignment: CDR1 MDHEN and CDR2 SYDVKM. V was pared by 4 bases and J by 0 bases, with 10 bases between. Enrolled through a virtual design, the participants were between about 18 and 100 years of age and came from roughly 22 US areas. In the authors' methods: Estimation of nucleated cell counts relied on the amplification of reference gene primers. The assay was immunoSEQ multiplex PCR, and TCRdb's table has in-frame clones only and misses some. V and J calls and clone size come straight from that table; D and trimming were deduced from the DNA. The repertoire holds 150,000 to 200,000 clones, with more than 75% as singletons.

The TCR was taken from a woman between 45 and 65 years old with acute COVID-19. This chain connects TRBV28 to TRBJ2-7, with D possibly being TRBD2 (5 bases). The sample comprised PBMCs or T cells enriched from blood (not recorded which). CDR3 DNA sequence: TGTGCCAGCAGTTACCGGGGAGTCTCCTACGAGCAGTACGTC. Amino acid sequence: CASSYRGVSYEQYV.